A single sample is the source of the 11 T cell receptor beta chains below, sequenced in a study of T-cell reconstitution after alpha-beta-depleted transplantation in children. Researchers prepared the TCRbeta library using unique molecular identifiers, the study reports. MiXCR, run by TCRdb on the PCR reads, gives a single entry per CDR3 protein. The sample carries about 110,000 distinct CDR3 sequences, about a tenth recorded once. The material sequenced was PBMCs from the stem cell graft donor, taken from the stem cell graft. These receptor sequences come from a human donor who donated a stem cell graft to a child with acute lymphoblastic leukemia.

There are many counts of this clonotype. V usage is TRBV5-1 and J usage is TRBJ1-1; D is ambiguous. V lost 0 bases and J lost 1, with 7 bases in between. Germline CDR1 is SGHRS and CDR2 is YFSETQ. The CDR3 is made up of 14 amino acids. CDR3 sequence reads: CASSLAVGNTEAFF. CDR3 nucleotide sequence: TGCGCCAGCAGCTTGGCCGTCGGGAACACTGAAGCTTTCTTT.

This clonotype has only one observation. This sequence may be a read error, since a much larger clone differs from it by one base. V and J are TRBV2 and TRBJ2-5; the D is unclear. The CDR3 runs to 13 residues. Trimming took 4 bases from V and 5 from J, leaving 11 bases between them. Per germline, CDR1 SNHLY and CDR2 FYNNEI. The CDR3 DNA follows: TGTGCCAGCAGTGTGGCACATCGGGAGACCCAGTACTTC. As protein: CASSVAHRETQYF.

This clonotype came up many times. CDR3 protein: CAISESDSPGPYEQYF. Here the CDR3 DNA reads TGTGCCATCAGTGAGTCGGACAGCCCTGGGCCCTACGAGCAGTACTTC. This sequence joins TRBV10-3 and TRBJ2-7, with a possible D match to TRBD1 (6 bases). Trimming cost V 0 bases and J 2 bases, with 14 bases left between them. In germline, CDR1 is ENHRY, CDR2 SYGVKD. The CDR3 covers 16 residues.

In this sample, this clonotype turned up many times. Here the CDR3 DNA reads TGTGCCAGCAGCTTTTCGGTCAGCGTTGTGGGTCATGAGCAGTTCTTC. This translates into CASSFSVSVVGHEQFF. The rearrangement links TRBV7-9 to TRBJ2-1; D unclear. Germline-derived CDR1 and CDR2 are SEHNR and FQNEAQ (reference sequence). CDR3 length: 16 residues. The ends were cut back, 3 bases at V and 8 bases at J, with 20 bases in the middle.

This clonotype was picked up many times. This rearrangement joins TRBV7-7 to TRBJ2-2; TRBD1 or TRBD2 may be the D gene (7 bases each). The CDR3 extends over 15 amino acids. Per the germline V gene, CDR1 is SSHAT and CDR2 is FNYEAQ (reference sequence). The CDR3 sequence: CASRTGEGASGELFF. In DNA, the CDR3 is TGTGCTAGCCGAACAGGGGAGGGGGCAAGCGGGGAGCTGTTTTTT.

This clonotype has at least ten counts. The CDR3 spells CASSQVGGFGANVLTF. Here the CDR3 DNA reads TGCGCCAGCAGCCAAGTGGGAGGATTTGGGGCCAACGTCCTGACTTTC. This chain links TRBV4-3 with TRBJ2-6; possibly TRBD2 for D (6 bases). Trimming removed 1 base at V and 3 bases at J, with 10 bases between. The CDR3 is 16 amino acids. Germline V gene lookup returns CDR1 LGHNA and CDR2 YSLEER.

This clonotype was detected ten times or more. The chain has TRBV30 and TRBJ2-7; D not resolved. This CDR3 is built from 12 residues. Germline values: CDR1 GTSNPN, CDR2 SVGIG (reference sequence). V was pared by 5 bases and J by 0 bases, with 8 bases between. The CDR3 DNA is TGTGCCTGGGTAAGGGACTCCTACGAGCAGTACTTC. Translated: CAWVRDSYEQYF.

Many counts were recorded for this clonotype. This chain uses TRBV19 with TRBJ2-1, with 7 nucleotides matching TRBD2. Per the germline V gene, CDR1 is LNHDA and CDR2 is SQIVND (reference sequence). This CDR3 is 12 amino acids long. The J segment lost 4 bases and the V segment lost 9 bases, leaving 3 bases of the junction unmatched. The CDR3 loop is CASGLGYNEQFF. The CDR3 region has the DNA TGTGCCAGCGGACTAGGATACAATGAGCAGTTCTTC.

This clonotype was detected ten times or more. The V and J genes are TRBV7-9 and TRBJ2-7, with 7 bases lining up with TRBD2. The CDR3 consists of 14 residues. After removal of 3 bases from V and 5 bases from J, the junction contained 7 bases not matched to a gene. Germline loops: CDR1 SEHNR, CDR2 FQNEAQ (reference sequence). CDR3 protein: CASSFGGSLDEQYF. CDR3 DNA: TGTGCCAGCAGCTTCGGCGGGAGTTTAGACGAGCAGTACTTC.

This clonotype showed up many times. The rearrangement uses TRBV5-1 and TRBJ2-5, with 7 bases lining up with TRBD1. Germline-derived CDR1 and CDR2 are SGHRS and YFSETQ. The CDR3 covers 15 residues. V was pared by 7 bases and J by 2 bases, with 11 bases of the junction left unmatched. In DNA, the CDR3 is TGCGCCAGCTACCCCAGACAGGGCTCACAAGAGACCCAGTACTTC. Translation: CASYPRQGSQETQYF.

This clonotype was observed many times. This chain joins TRBV3-1 and TRBJ2-3; TRBD2 aligns across 7 bases. Germline V gene data show CDR1 as LGHDT and CDR2 as YNNKEL (reference sequence). This CDR3 comprises 14 residues. Unmatched junction bases numbered 2, after V lost 4 bases and J lost 1 base. CDR3 coding DNA: TGTGCCAGCAGCCGGAGCGGGGGCACAGATACGCAGTATTTT. This encodes CASSRSGGTDTQYF.